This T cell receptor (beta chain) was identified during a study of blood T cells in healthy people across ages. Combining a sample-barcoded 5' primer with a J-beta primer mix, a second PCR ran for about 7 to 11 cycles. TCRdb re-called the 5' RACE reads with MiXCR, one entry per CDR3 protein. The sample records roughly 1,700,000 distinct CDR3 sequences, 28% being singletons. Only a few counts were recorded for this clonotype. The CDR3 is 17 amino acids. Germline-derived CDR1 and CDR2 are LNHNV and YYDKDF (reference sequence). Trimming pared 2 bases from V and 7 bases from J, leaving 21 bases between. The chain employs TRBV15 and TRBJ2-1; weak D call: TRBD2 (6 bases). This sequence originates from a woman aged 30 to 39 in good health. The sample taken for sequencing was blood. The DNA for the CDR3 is TGTGCCACCAGCAGAAACCGGGGGTCAGCCGGGCGGAATGAGCAGTTCTTC. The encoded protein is CATSRNRGSAGRNEQFF.